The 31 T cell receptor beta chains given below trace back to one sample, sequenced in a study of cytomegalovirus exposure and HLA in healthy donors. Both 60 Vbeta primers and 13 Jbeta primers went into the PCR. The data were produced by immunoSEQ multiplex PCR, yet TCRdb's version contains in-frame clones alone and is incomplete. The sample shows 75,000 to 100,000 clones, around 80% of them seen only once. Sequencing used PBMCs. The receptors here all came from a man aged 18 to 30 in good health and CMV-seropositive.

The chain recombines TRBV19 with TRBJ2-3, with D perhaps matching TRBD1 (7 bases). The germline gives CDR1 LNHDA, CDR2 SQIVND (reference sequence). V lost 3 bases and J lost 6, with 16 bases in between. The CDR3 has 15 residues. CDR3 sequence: CASSMWRGPSDTQYF. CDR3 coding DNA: TGTGCCAGTAGTATGTGGAGGGGGCCTAGCGATACGCAGTATTTT.

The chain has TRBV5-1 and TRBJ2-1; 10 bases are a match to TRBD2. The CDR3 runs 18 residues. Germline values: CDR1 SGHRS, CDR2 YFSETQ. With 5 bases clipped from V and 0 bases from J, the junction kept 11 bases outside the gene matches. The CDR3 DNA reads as TGCGCCAGCAGAGTAGCGGGGGGAATAAAGAGCTCCTACAATGAGCAGTTCTTC. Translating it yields CASRVAGGIKSSYNEQFF.

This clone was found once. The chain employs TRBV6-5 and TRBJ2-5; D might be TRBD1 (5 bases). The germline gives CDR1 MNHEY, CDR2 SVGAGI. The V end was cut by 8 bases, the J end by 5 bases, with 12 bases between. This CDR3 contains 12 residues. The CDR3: CASSKGLETQYF. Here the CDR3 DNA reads TGTGCCAGCTCGAAGGGGCTTGAGACCCAGTACTTC.

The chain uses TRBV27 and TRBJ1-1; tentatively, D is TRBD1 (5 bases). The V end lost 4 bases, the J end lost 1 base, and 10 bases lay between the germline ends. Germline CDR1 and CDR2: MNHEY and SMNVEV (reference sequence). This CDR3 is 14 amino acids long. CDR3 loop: CASSSKTANTEAFF. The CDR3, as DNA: TGTGCCAGCAGTTCGAAGACAGCGAACACTGAAGCTTTCTTT.

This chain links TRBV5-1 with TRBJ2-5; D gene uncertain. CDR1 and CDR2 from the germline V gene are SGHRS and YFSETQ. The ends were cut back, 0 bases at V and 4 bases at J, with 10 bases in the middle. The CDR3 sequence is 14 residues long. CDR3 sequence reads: CASSLEAVPETQYF. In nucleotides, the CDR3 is TGCGCCAGCAGCTTGGAAGCCGTCCCAGAGACCCAGTACTTC.

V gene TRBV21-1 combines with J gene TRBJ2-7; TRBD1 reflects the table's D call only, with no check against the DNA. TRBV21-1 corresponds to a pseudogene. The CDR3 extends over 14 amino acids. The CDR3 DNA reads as TGTGCCAGCAGCGACAGGACAGGGGATCCCGAGCAGTACTTC. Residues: CASSDRTGDPEQYF.

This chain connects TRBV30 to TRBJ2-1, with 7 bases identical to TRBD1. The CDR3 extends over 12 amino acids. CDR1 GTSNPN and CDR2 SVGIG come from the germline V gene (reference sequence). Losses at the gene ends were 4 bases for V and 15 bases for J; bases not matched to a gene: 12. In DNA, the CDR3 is TGTGCCTGGAACCCGGGACAGCCCGAACTGTTCTTC. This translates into CAWNPGQPELFF.

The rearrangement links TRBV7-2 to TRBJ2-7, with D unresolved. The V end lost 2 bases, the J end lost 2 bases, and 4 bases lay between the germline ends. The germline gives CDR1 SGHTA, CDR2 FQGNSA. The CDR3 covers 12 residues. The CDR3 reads CASSLPAYEQYF. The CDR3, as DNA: TGTGCCAGCAGCTTACCAGCCTACGAGCAGTACTTC.

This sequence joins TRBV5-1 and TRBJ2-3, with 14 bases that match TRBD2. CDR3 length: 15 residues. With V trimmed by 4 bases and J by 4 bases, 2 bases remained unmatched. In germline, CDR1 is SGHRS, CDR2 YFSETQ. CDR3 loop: CASSPGLAGADTQYF. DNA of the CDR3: TGCGCCAGCAGCCCGGGACTAGCGGGGGCAGATACGCAGTATTTT. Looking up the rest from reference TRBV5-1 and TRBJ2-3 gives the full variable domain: KAGVTQTPRYLIKTRGQQVTLSCSPISGHRSVSWYQQTPGQGLQFLFEYFSETQRNKGNFPGRFSGRQFSNSRSEMNVSTLELGDSALYLCASSPGLAGADTQYFGPGTRLTVL.

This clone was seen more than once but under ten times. The CDR3 DNA sequence: TGTGCCAGCAGCTTCGGGGGGGACACTGAAGCTTTCTTT. Its protein product is CASSFGGDTEAFF. This rearrangement joins TRBV5-5 to TRBJ1-1, with a weak D call TRBD1 (5 bases). Trimming stripped 2 bases from V and 3 bases from J, with 8 bases between. Germline CDR1 SGHKS, CDR2 YYEKEE (reference sequence). This CDR3 is 13 amino acids long.

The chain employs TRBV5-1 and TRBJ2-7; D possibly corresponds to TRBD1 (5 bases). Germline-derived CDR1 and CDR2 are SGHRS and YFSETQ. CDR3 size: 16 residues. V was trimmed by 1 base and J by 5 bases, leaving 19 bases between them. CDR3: CASSLFVTGKGNEQYF. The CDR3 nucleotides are TGCGCCAGCAGCTTGTTCGTAACAGGTAAAGGGAACGAGCAGTACTTC.

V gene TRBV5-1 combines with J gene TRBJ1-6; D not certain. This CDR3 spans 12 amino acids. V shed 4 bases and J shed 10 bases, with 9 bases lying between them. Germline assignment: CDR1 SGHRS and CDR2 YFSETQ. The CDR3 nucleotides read TGCGCCAGCAGCCCCGACTTCTCACCCCTCCACTTT. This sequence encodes CASSPDFSPLHF.

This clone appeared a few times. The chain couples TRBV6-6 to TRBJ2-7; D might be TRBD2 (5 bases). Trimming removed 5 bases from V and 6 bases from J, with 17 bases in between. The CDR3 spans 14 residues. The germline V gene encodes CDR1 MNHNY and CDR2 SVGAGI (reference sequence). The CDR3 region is CASSNYELRGEQYF. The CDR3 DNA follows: TGTGCCAGCAGTAACTACGAACTACGGGGCGAGCAGTACTTC.

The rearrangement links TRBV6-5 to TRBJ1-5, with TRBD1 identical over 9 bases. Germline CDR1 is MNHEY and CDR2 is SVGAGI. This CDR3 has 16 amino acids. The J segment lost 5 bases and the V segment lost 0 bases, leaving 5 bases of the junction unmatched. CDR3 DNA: TGTGCCAGCAGTTACTCGGGACAGGGTTCCGATCAGCCCCAGCATTTT. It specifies CASSYSGQGSDQPQHF.

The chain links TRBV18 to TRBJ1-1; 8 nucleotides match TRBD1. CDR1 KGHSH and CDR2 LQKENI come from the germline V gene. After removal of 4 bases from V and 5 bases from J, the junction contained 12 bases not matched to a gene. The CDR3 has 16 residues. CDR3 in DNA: TGTGCCAGCTCACACTCGAACAGGGGGGCGGGAACTGAAGCTTTCTTT. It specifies CASSHSNRGAGTEAFF.

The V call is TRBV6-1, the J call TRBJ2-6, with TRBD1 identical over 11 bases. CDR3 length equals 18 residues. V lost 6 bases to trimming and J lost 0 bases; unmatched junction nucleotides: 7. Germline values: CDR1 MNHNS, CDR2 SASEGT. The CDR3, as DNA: TGTGCCAGCAGCGAAAGGGACAGGGGGTTCTCTGGGGCCAACGTCCTGACTTTC. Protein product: CASSERDRGFSGANVLTF.

CDR3 sequence: CASSMNLRTEAFF. CDR3 nucleotides: TGTGCCAGCAGCATGAACCTCCGGACTGAAGCTTTCTTT. The rearrangement joins TRBV7-8 to TRBJ1-1; D unclear. Germline-derived CDR1 and CDR2 are SGHVS and FQNEAQ. The CDR3 covers 13 residues. V lost 5 bases and J 5 bases, leaving 12 bases between the germline ends.

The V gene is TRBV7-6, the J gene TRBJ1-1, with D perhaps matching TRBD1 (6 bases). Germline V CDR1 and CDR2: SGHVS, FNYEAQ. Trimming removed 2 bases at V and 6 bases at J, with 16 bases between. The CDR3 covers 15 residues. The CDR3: CASSLRTAHEPEAFF. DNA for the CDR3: TGTGCCAGCAGCTTAAGGACAGCCCACGAGCCTGAAGCTTTCTTT. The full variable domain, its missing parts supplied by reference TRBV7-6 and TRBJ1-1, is GAGVSQSPRYKVTKRGQDVALRCDPISGHVSLYWYRQALGQGPEFLTYFNYEAQQDKSGLPNDRFSAERPEGSISTLTIQRTEQRDSAMYRCASSLRTAHEPEAFFGQGTRLTVV.

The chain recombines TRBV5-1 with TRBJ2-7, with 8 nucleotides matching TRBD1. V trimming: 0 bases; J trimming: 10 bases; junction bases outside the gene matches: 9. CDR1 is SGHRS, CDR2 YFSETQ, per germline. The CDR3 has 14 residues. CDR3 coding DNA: TGCGCCAGCAGCTTGGAGCGGACAGGGCCTATCCAGTACTTC. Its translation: CASSLERTGPIQYF.

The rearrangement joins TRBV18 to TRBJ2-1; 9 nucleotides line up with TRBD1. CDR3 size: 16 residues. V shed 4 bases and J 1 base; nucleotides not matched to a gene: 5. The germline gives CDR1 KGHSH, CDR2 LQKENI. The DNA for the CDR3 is TGTGCCAGCTCACTGGCTGGACAGGGGTCCTACAATGAGCAGTTCTTC. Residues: CASSLAGQGSYNEQFF. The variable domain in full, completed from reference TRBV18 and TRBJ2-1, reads NAGVMQNPRHLVRRRGQEARLRCSPMKGHSHVYWYRQLPEEGLKFMVYLQKENIIDESGMPKERFSAEFPKEGPSILRIQQVVRGDSAAYFCASSLAGQGSYNEQFFGPGTRLTVL.

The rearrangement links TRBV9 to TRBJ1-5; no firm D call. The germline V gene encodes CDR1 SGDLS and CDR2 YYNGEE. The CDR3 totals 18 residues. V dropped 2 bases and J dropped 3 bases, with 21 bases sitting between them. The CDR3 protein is CASSVWGGPRGDNQPQHF. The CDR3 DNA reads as TGTGCCAGCAGCGTTTGGGGAGGCCCTCGGGGTGACAATCAGCCCCAGCATTTT. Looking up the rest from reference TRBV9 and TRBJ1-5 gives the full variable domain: DSGVTQTPKHLITATGQRVTLRCSPRSGDLSVYWYQQSLDQGLQFLIQYYNGEERAKGNILERFSAQQFPDLHSELNLSSLELGDSALYFCASSVWGGPRGDNQPQHFGDGTRLSIL.

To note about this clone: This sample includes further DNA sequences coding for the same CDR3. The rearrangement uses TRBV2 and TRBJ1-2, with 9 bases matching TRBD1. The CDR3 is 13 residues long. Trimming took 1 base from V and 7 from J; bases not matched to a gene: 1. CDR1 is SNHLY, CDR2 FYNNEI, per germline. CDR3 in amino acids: CASSEGQGGGYTF. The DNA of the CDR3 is TGTGCCAGCAGTGAAGGACAGGGGGGTGGCTACACCTTC.

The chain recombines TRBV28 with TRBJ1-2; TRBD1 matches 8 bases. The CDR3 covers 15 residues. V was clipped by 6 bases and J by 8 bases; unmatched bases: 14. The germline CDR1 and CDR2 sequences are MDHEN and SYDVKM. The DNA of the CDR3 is TGTGCCAGCAGGCAATCCGGACAGGGAGGTTGGGGCTACACCTTC. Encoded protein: CASRQSGQGGWGYTF.

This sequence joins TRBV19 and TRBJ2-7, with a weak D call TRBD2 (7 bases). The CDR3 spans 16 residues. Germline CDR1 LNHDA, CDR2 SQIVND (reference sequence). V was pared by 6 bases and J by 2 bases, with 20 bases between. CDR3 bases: TGTGCCAGTAGCCGGGGGGCCTCGAACCTTCCCTACGAGCAGTACTTC. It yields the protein CASSRGASNLPYEQYF.

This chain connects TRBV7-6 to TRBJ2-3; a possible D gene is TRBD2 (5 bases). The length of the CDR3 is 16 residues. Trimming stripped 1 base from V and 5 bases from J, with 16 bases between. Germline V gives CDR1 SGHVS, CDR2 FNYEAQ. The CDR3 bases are TGTGCCAGCAGCTTAGATGCGGGTTTCGTGGGAGATACGCAGTATTTT. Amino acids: CASSLDAGFVGDTQYF.

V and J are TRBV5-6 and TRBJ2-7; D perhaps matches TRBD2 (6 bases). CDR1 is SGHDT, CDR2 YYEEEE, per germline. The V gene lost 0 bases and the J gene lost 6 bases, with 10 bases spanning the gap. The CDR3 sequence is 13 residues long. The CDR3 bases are TGTGCCAGCAGCTTGGGGGACTTTGCCGAGCAGTACTTC. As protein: CASSLGDFAEQYF.

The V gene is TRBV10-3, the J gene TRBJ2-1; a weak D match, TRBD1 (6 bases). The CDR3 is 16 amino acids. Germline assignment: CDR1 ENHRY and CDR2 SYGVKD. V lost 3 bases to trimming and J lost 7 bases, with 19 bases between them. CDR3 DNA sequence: TGTGCCATCAGTGATGCTAAGGAGCGAGGGGGAAATGAGCAGTTCTTC. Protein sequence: CAISDAKERGGNEQFF.

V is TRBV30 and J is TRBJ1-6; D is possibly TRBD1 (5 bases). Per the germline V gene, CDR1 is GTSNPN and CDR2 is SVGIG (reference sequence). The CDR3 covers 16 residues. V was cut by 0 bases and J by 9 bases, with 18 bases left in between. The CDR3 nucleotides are TGTGCCTGGAGTGTCTTGAGGGTCGGAGGGGTTTCACCCCTCCACTTT. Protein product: CAWSVLRVGGVSPLHF. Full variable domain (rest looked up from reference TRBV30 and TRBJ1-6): SQTIHQWPATLVQPVGSPLSLECTVEGTSNPNLYWYRQAAGRGLQLLFYSVGIGQISSEVPQNLSASRPQDRQFILSSKKLLLSDSGFYLCAWSVLRVGGVSPLHFGNGTRLTVT.

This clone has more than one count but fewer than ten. The CDR3 is CASSLKSGGAFYEQYF. The CDR3 coding sequence is TGTGCCAGCAGCTTAAAAAGCGGGGGGGCATTCTACGAGCAGTACTTC. The chain recombines TRBV7-9 with TRBJ2-7; 10 bases agree with TRBD2. The V gene's germline CDR1 is SEHNR and CDR2 FQNEAQ (reference sequence). CDR3 length: 16 residues. V lost 2 bases and J lost 3; bases outside the gene matches: 7. Using reference TRBV7-9 and TRBJ2-7 for the parts outside the CDR3, the full variable domain is DTGVSQNPRHKITKRGQNVTFRCDPISEHNRLYWYRQTLGQGPEFLTYFQNEAQLEKSRLLSDRFSAERPKGSFSTLEIQRTEQGDSAMYLCASSLKSGGAFYEQYFGPGTRLTVT.

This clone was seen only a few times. CDR3 nucleotide sequence: TGTGCCAGCAGCTTACCTGCGGGCAGGGGTGAAAAACTGTTTTTT. This codes for CASSLPAGRGEKLFF. The genes are TRBV7-9 and TRBJ1-4; tentative D call: TRBD1 (6 bases). V was cut by 2 bases and J by 7 bases, with 14 bases left in between. Germline-derived CDR1 and CDR2 are SEHNR and FQNEAQ (reference sequence). The CDR3 has 15 amino acids.

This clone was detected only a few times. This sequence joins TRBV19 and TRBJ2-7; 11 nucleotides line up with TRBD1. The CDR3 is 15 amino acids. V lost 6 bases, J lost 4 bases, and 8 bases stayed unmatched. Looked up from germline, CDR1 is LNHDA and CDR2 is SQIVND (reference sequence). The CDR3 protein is CASSYLGTGGYEQYF. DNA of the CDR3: TGTGCCAGTAGCTACCTCGGGACAGGGGGATACGAGCAGTACTTC.